This T cell receptor beta chain was captured by sequencing in a study of cytomegalovirus exposure and HLA in healthy donors. V lost 0 bases, J lost 0 bases, and 15 bases stayed unmatched. Germline values: CDR1 LGHNA, CDR2 YNFKEQ. The CDR3 covers 20 residues. Vbeta (60) and Jbeta (13) primers were used in the PCR. Here immunoSEQ multiplex PCR was the method, and the copy in TCRdb shows in-frame clones only, minus some. The sample has approximately 150,000 clones; over 70% are singletons. Sequenced material: PBMCs. The chain has TRBV4-2 and TRBJ1-1, with 8 bases identical to TRBD1. The TCR sequence derives from a man aged 30 to 39 in good health and CMV-seropositive. DNA of the CDR3: TGTGCCAGCAGCCAAGATTTCCCGAAGACAGGGGAATGGATGAACACTGAAGCTTTCTTT. Its translation: CASSQDFPKTGEWMNTEAFF.